The 21 T cell receptor beta chains below were found in one sample sequenced in a study of metastatic and nonmetastatic thyroid tumors. TCRdb re-called the PCR reads via MiXCR. The sample yields roughly 2,000 clones, 42% seen once. The entire patient cohort was treatment-naive prior to thyroid surgery. Specimen: adjacent normal tissue. All receptors come from a female donor with papillary thyroid cancer or a benign thyroid nodule (not recorded which). Some clones in this sample may be carry-over from other donors' samples.

The V and J genes are TRBV29-1 and TRBJ2-7; TRBD2 matches 9 bases. Looked up from germline, CDR1 is SQVTM and CDR2 is ANQGSEA. J lost 9 bases, V lost 5 bases, and 5 bases had no gene match. The CDR3 contains 11 residues. CDR3 nucleotide sequence: TGCAGCGTTAGGCGGGAGGGAGGGCAGTACTTC. It codes for CSVRREGGQYF.

In the case of this clone: A junction end diverges from the germline sequence, so it may reflect a read error. The DNA for the CDR3 is TGTGCCAGCAGCCTAACTAGCGGGGAGACAGATACGCAGTATTTT. The encoded protein is CASSLTSGETDTQYF. The J gene is TRBJ2-3, the V gene TRBV7-3, with 10 bases matching TRBD2. This CDR3 spans 15 amino acids. CDR1 is SGHTA and CDR2 is FQGTGA in the germline V gene.

The V call is TRBV27, the J call TRBJ2-7; 9 bases map to TRBD2. CDR3 length: 16 amino acids. Germline trimming cut 0 bases from V and 5 bases from J; bases unmatched to any gene: 8. Germline CDR1 and CDR2: MNHEY and SMNVEV (reference sequence). In DNA form, the CDR3 reads TGTGCCAGCAGTTTATCATCTGGCGGGAGGGCCCACGAGCAGTACTTC. It yields the protein CASSLSSGGRAHEQYF.

The chain recombines TRBV13 with TRBJ1-1, with 10 nucleotides matching TRBD1. The CDR3 is 15 residues long. Germline CDR1 is PRHDT and CDR2 is FYEKMQ (reference sequence). Losses at the gene ends were 5 bases for V and 5 bases for J; bases not matched to a gene: 8. CDR3 sequence: CASSRQGAFGTEAFF. CDR3 DNA sequence: TGTGCCAGCAGCCGACAGGGGGCATTTGGAACTGAAGCTTTCTTT. Variable domain in full (rest from reference TRBV13 and TRBJ1-1): AAGVIQSPRHLIKEKRETATLKCYPIPRHDTVYWYQQGPGQDPQFLISFYEKMQSDKGSIPDRFSAQQFSDYHSELNMSSLELGDSALYFCASSRQGAFGTEAFFGQGTRLTVV.

In regard to this clone: The CDR3 carries no conserved terminal phenylalanine or tryptophan, so it likely arises from a read error. This chain uses TRBV29-1 with TRBJ2-7, with 9 positions matching TRBD1. The CDR3 is 13 amino acids. Germline loops: CDR1 SQVTM, CDR2 ANQGSEA. The chain's CDR3 is CRVPGQGAYEQYL. CDR3 DNA sequence: TGCAGAGTACCGGGACAGGGAGCATACGAGCAGTACTTG.

This clone has only one observation. This chain joins TRBV5-1 and TRBJ2-3; the match to TRBD2 covers 7 bases. CDR1 and CDR2 from the germline V gene are SGHRS and YFSETQ. This CDR3 has 15 amino acids. V dropped 2 bases and J dropped 2; count of bases not matched to a gene: 5. The CDR3 coding sequence is TGCGCCAGCAGCTTCGGAGCGGGATTCACAGATACGCAGTATTTT. Its translation: CASSFGAGFTDTQYF.

V usage is TRBV5-5 and J usage is TRBJ1-5; TRBD1 matches 10 bases. The CDR3 length is 14 residues. Germline trimming cut 3 bases from V and 7 bases from J; bases unmatched to any gene: 4. CDR1 and CDR2 (germline): SGHKS, YYEKEE (reference sequence). CDR3 DNA: TGTGCCAGCAGCTGGACAGGGGGAGACCAGCCCCAGCATTTT. Its translation is CASSWTGGDQPQHF.

The genes are TRBV30 and TRBJ1-6, with a possible D match to TRBD1 (5 bases). Germline V lookup: CDR1 GTSNPN, CDR2 SVGIG (reference sequence). Trimming stripped 1 base from V and 0 bases from J, with 16 bases between. This CDR3 is 18 amino acids long. CDR3 in amino acids: CAWSAGTEKSSYNSPLHF. The CDR3 DNA reads TGTGCCTGGAGTGCCGGGACCGAAAAAAGCTCCTATAATTCACCCCTCCACTTT.

To note about this clone: Other DNA sequences from this sample encode an identical CDR3 as well. This chain joins TRBV2 and TRBJ2-7; D might be TRBD1 (5 bases). From germline, CDR1 is SNHLY and CDR2 FYNNEI. CDR3 length: 13 amino acids. Trimming took 6 bases from V and 5 from J, leaving 14 bases between them. CDR3 protein: CASSAYLGDEQYF. DNA for the CDR3: TGTGCCAGCAGCGCGTACTTAGGGGACGAGCAGTACTTC.

The V gene is TRBV24-1, the J gene TRBJ2-3; 12 positions agree with TRBD2. The V and J ends lost 3 bases and 6 bases, in that order; junction bases with no gene match: 9. Germline lookup yields CDR1 KGHDR and CDR2 SFDVKD. The CDR3 sequence is 17 residues long. The CDR3 loop is CATSDGGLAGIGDTQYF. The CDR3 DNA reads as TGTGCCACCAGTGATGGTGGACTAGCGGGGATTGGGGATACGCAGTATTTT.

In its sample, this clone was seen a few times. This chain joins TRBV6-1 and TRBJ2-2, with D perhaps being TRBD1 or TRBD2 (5 bases each). The length of the CDR3 is 15 residues. The V and J ends lost 5 bases and 3 bases respectively, with 13 bases between them. Germline V gene lookup returns CDR1 MNHNS and CDR2 SASEGT. The CDR3 coding sequence is TGTGCCAGCAGTCCCTTTGGGGGAGACACCGGGGAGCTGTTTTTT. Amino acids: CASSPFGGDTGELFF.

The genes are TRBV5-1 and TRBJ2-1; 8 bases line up with TRBD1. The V and J ends lost 0 bases and 8 bases, in that order; junction bases with no gene match: 7. CDR1 SGHRS and CDR2 YFSETQ come from the germline V gene. This CDR3 comprises 15 residues. Here the CDR3 reads CASSLEGRGQDEQFF. CDR3 sequence (DNA): TGCGCCAGCAGCTTGGAGGGCAGGGGGCAGGATGAGCAGTTCTTC.

The chain combines TRBV20-1 with TRBJ2-1, with 13 bases matching TRBD2. J gave up 9 bases and V 0 bases, and 14 bases lay outside the gene matches. The CDR3 extends over 18 amino acids. The germline CDR1 and CDR2 sequences are DFQATT and SNEGSKA (reference sequence). CDR3 amino acids: CSARDSDLLAGGPGEQFF. The CDR3 nucleotides read TGCAGTGCTAGAGATTCCGATCTACTAGCGGGAGGGCCCGGTGAGCAGTTCTTC.

The rearrangement uses TRBV20-1 and TRBJ2-1; D may be TRBD2 (6 bases). This CDR3 comprises 14 residues. The ends were cut back, 6 bases at V and 8 bases at J, with 20 bases in the middle. Germline-derived CDR1 and CDR2 are DFQATT and SNEGSKA (reference sequence). The CDR3 here is CSARDSLSGHEQFF. The CDR3, as DNA: TGCAGTGCCAGGGACTCCCTCTCGGGCCATGAGCAGTTCTTC.

This clone was seen ten or more times. The chain links TRBV20-1 to TRBJ2-2; D not resolved. Germline values: CDR1 DFQATT, CDR2 SNEGSKA (reference sequence). V was shortened by 0 bases and J by 0 bases, with 23 bases between the two germline ends. The CDR3 runs 20 residues. The CDR3 loop is CSARDLWQKHYETNTGELFF. The CDR3 DNA is TGCAGTGCTAGAGATCTTTGGCAGAAGCACTACGAAACGAACACCGGGGAGCTGTTTTTT.

The gene calls are TRBV6-1 and TRBJ1-1; D perhaps matches TRBD1 (6 bases). Germline CDR1 is MNHNS and CDR2 is SASEGT. The CDR3 is 15 amino acids. The germline V and J ends were trimmed by 2 bases and 4 bases, with 14 bases remaining between them. The CDR3 spells CASSENPTGVTEAFF. CDR3 nucleotide sequence: TGTGCCAGCAGTGAAAATCCGACAGGCGTCACTGAAGCTTTCTTT.

The chain employs TRBV6-1 and TRBJ2-7; D might be TRBD1 (6 bases). Germline V gene data show CDR1 as MNHNS and CDR2 as SASEGT. V lost 7 bases, J lost 5 bases, and 15 bases lay in between. CDR3 length: 13 amino acids. CDR3 region: CASKQGVSDEQYF. The DNA of the CDR3 is TGTGCCAGCAAACAGGGAGTTTCGGACGAGCAGTACTTC.

The chain recombines TRBV7-2 with TRBJ2-1; 11 bases fit TRBD2. The CDR3 runs 15 residues. Trimming cost V 3 bases and J 10 bases; bases outside gene matches: 8. The germline V gene has CDR1 SGHTA and CDR2 FQGNSA. CDR3 coding DNA: TGTGCCAGCAGCTTTAGCGGGAGGGCGAGACAAGAGCAGTTCTTC. Translated: CASSFSGRARQEQFF.

Only a few counts were recorded for this clone. The final CDR3 position lacks the conserved phenylalanine or tryptophan, pointing to a likely read error. The V and J genes are TRBV6-2 or TRBV6-3 and TRBJ2-7; 8 bases are shared with TRBD2. This CDR3 is built from 13 residues. V lost 7 bases and J lost 7; bases outside the gene matches: 9. The germline gives CDR1 MNHEY, CDR2 SVGEGT. This chain's CDR3 is CASKVAGGREQYL. The CDR3, as DNA: TGTGCCAGCAAGGTCGCGGGAGGTCGGGAGCAGTACCTC.

This clone is a singleton in its sample. The chain uses TRBV5-1 and TRBJ2-1; D possibly uses TRBD1 or TRBD2 (6 bases each). The CDR3 length is 14 residues. Trimming shortened V by 5 bases and J by 8 bases, and 17 bases separated the two germline ends. Germline V gene sequence: CDR1 SGHRS, CDR2 YFSETQ. The CDR3 DNA follows: TGCGCCAGCAGTTTAACTAGCAGGGGCCATGAGCAGTTCTTC. As protein: CASSLTSRGHEQFF. Variable domain in full (rest from reference TRBV5-1 and TRBJ2-1): KAGVTQTPRYLIKTRGQQVTLSCSPISGHRSVSWYQQTPGQGLQFLFEYFSETQRNKGNFPGRFSGRQFSNSRSEMNVSTLELGDSALYLCASSLTSRGHEQFFGPGTRLTVL.

The genes are TRBV20-1 and TRBJ1-3; D call uncertain. CDR1 and CDR2 (germline): DFQATT, SNEGSKA (reference sequence). Deletions cut 3 bases from V and 4 bases from J, with 13 bases between. CDR3 length equals 14 residues. The CDR3 nucleotides read TGCAGTGCTAGTTACGGGCTTCTGGGAAACACCATATATTTT. Residues: CSASYGLLGNTIYF.